The subject of this entry is one T cell receptor beta chain. Its antigen is still unknown. This specimen comes from a study of shared clonotypes between healthy human individuals. Study-wide background: Three plates each covered CD4 naive and memory; CD8 naive two, CD8 memory one.

Regarding the study as a whole: Generally, naive subsets (rather than memory subsets) showed larger estimated richness.

Those who donated, Caucasian adults without exception, all lived in Nashville, Tennessee. CD4+ cells underwent separation, giving CD45RA+ naive and CD45RA-negative memory subsets. Produced via immunoSEQ multiplex PCR; TCRdb's table is partial and in-frame only. The data contain approximately 1.5 million clones, 98% of them seen just once; the ten biggest clones take up about 0.35%. V gave up 6 bases and J gave up 0 bases; unmatched junction bases: 6. Looked up from germline, CDR1 is SGDLS and CDR2 is YYNGEE. This CDR3 is 14 amino acids long. The source of this sequence is a man under 40 in good health. The rearrangement uses TRBV9 and TRBJ2-7; 7 bases line up with TRBD1. The sequenced material came from naive CD4+ T cells sorted from blood. As for subset: CD45RA+ positively selected. DNA of the CDR3: TGTGCCAGCACTCGGACAGGCAGCTCCTACGAGCAGTACTTC. Protein product: CASTRTGSSYEQYF.